A selection of T cell receptor beta chains follows, all from one sample in a study of human T cells and chemical hapten exposure. TCRdb reanalysed the RACE reads using MiXCR and keeps one entry per CDR3 protein. The data contain approximately 400,000 distinct CDR3 sequences, approximately 5% of them seen just once; the ten biggest clones take up 2% to 3%. The sequencing here drew on whole blood, taken in connection with sensitization to the hapten diphenylcyclopropenone (DPC). The receptor set was obtained from a woman aged 45 to 65 with alopecia areata. Some clones in this sample may be carry-over from other donors' samples. The CDR3 runs from the conserved cysteine through the conserved F or W. Each record gives: J gene, clone size, V gene, CDR3 protein. Expanded clones are given a class, and other clones once, few, many or no size at all.

>TRBJ1-1|NA|TRBV12-3/TRBV12-4
CASSRGQGLEAFF
>TRBJ1-1|many|TRBV29-1
CSDGGTEAFF
>TRBJ2-2|many|TRBV6-1
CASKGKLAWTGELFF
>TRBJ1-5|few|TRBV7-2
CASTSRAQPQHF
>TRBJ2-3|NA|TRBV14
CASSPPGLAGYTDTQYF
>TRBJ2-3|few|TRBV6-1
CASRTGDLSPPQYF
>TRBJ2-3|many|TRBV27
CASSPWTSGDEDTQYF
>TRBJ1-5|few|TRBV5-1
CASSGGAGQPQHF
>TRBJ2-3|few|TRBV20-1
CSANYRGPSTDTQYF
>TRBJ1-1|many|TRBV6-1
CASSVRDSDTEAFF
>TRBJ1-2|few|TRBV4-2
CASSPNRVGSYGYTF
>TRBJ1-1|many|TRBV7-2
CASSFTGVTEAFF
>TRBJ2-7|few|TRBV5-1
CASIPAGGGGEQYF
>TRBJ2-3|many|TRBV6-5
CASSLGPSGSDTQYF
>TRBJ2-1|NA|TRBV6-2/TRBV6-3
CASSPHHAESYNEQFF
>TRBJ1-1|few|TRBV6-5
CASSYNPQVSTEAFF
>TRBJ1-5|once|TRBV20-1
CSAREPPGGQPQHF
>TRBJ2-3|many|TRBV9
CASSPTRETQYF
>TRBJ1-1|many|TRBV29-1
CSVHRTNTEAFF
>TRBJ2-7|few|TRBV29-1
CSVEGLGEQYF
>TRBJ1-1|few|TRBV29-1
CSVEEVGGYTEAFF
>TRBJ2-1|few|TRBV10-3
CAISGGYNEQFF
>TRBJ2-3|few|TRBV7-2
CASSLAGVSPSTDTQYF
>TRBJ2-5|many|TRBV7-2
CASSFHWAPETQYF
>TRBJ1-5|NA|TRBV20-1
CSARAYRGYNQPQHF
>TRBJ2-3|many|TRBV7-9
CASSLVGGIITDTQYF
>TRBJ1-1|NA|TRBV9
CASSVGSLGNTEAFF
>TRBJ2-3|many|TRBV11-2
CASSFGSPDTQYF
>TRBJ1-2|few|TRBV3-1
CASSQERGSAYGYTF
>TRBJ2-3|few|TRBV16
CASSQGFGVKFVDTQYF
>TRBJ2-7|many|TRBV29-1
CSVGTGPYEQYF
>TRBJ2-7|NA|TRBV10-1
CASSGALGSYEQYF
>TRBJ2-6|many|TRBV7-9
CASSLEGASGANVLTF
>TRBJ1-5|many|TRBV27
CASSITGDQPQHF
>TRBJ1-1|few|TRBV4-1
CASSQAGWRTGRITEAFF
>TRBJ2-4|many|TRBV2
CASSDPPPKNIQYF
>TRBJ2-5|many|TRBV10-3
CAITPGGGETQYF